This entry lists 26 T cell receptor beta chains sequenced from one sample in a study of blood T cells in healthy people across ages. Alongside a J-beta primer mix, a sample-barcoded 5' primer served in a second PCR lasting about 7 to 12 cycles. Each CDR3 protein gets one entry after TCRdb re-called the 5' RACE reads with MiXCR. The sample carries more than 900,000 distinct CDR3 sequences, 25% recorded once. The data also belong to a second study, concerning T cells of mothers and their children.

Sequencing was performed on blood. These receptors were collected from a girl aged 2-10 years in good health.

This clonotype was counted a few times. This chain connects TRBV29-1 to TRBJ1-2; no firm D call. Trimming pared 5 bases from V and 0 bases from J, leaving 13 bases between. The CDR3 is 14 residues long. In germline, CDR1 is SQVTM, CDR2 ANQGSEA. CDR3 DNA: TGCAGCGTTACACCCGGGTCGGCTAACTATGGCTACACCTTC. Amino acids: CSVTPGSANYGYTF. Drawing the rest from reference TRBV29-1 and TRBJ1-2, the complete variable domain is SAVISQKPSRDICQRGTSLTIQCQVDSQVTMMFWYRQQPGQSLTLIATANQGSEATYESGFVIDKFPISRPNLTFSTLTVSNMSPEDSSIYLCSVTPGSANYGYTFGSGTRLTVV.

V usage is TRBV12-3 or TRBV12-4 and J usage is TRBJ1-2; 7 nucleotides align to TRBD1. The CDR3 is made up of 13 amino acids. J was trimmed by 7 bases and V by 2 bases; bases with no gene match: 4. The CDR3 sequence is CASSLRQGSGYTF. CDR3 coding DNA: TGTGCCAGCAGTTTACGACAGGGTAGTGGCTACACCTTC.

This chain links TRBV7-3 with TRBJ1-2, with 9 bases aligning to TRBD1. The CDR3 totals 13 residues. Unmatched junction bases numbered 6, after V lost 5 bases and J lost 8 bases. Germline CDR1 and CDR2: SGHTA and FQGTGA. CDR3 sequence reads: CASSGNTGGGYTF. CDR3 DNA: TGTGCCAGCAGCGGCAACACAGGGGGCGGCTACACCTTC.

This clonotype was counted at least ten times. The chain recombines TRBV4-1 with TRBJ2-1, with 8 positions matching TRBD1. The CDR3 is 14 residues long. CDR1 MGHRA and CDR2 YSYEKL come from the germline V gene. J was trimmed by 8 bases and V by 4 bases; bases with no gene match: 7. The CDR3 bases are TGCGCCAGCAGCCCCCTAGCAGGGGGCGATGAGCAGTTCTTC. It codes for CASSPLAGGDEQFF.

This clonotype has a handful of counts. The chain links TRBV7-9 to TRBJ2-1; 8 bases align to TRBD2. V lost 7 bases, J lost 3 bases, and 8 bases stayed unmatched. Per germline, CDR1 SEHNR and CDR2 FQNEAQ (reference sequence). CDR3 size: 15 residues. CDR3 in DNA: TGTGCCAGCAAACCCGGGGCGGGGGGCTACAATGAGCAGTTCTTC. Translating it yields CASKPGAGGYNEQFF.

CDR3 DNA sequence: TGTGCCAGCAGTTACGGACTAGCGGGGCCGAAAGATTTATACAATGAGCAGTTCTTC. This encodes CASSYGLAGPKDLYNEQFF. This chain connects TRBV6-2 or TRBV6-3 to TRBJ2-7, with 12 positions matching TRBD2. Gene TRBJ2-1 matches the end of the DNA better, so the J call may be wrong. Germline V gene sequence: CDR1 MNHEY, CDR2 SVGEGT. The CDR3 is made up of 19 amino acids.

This clonotype was seen only a few times. The V gene is TRBV15, the J gene TRBJ2-4, with D perhaps matching TRBD1 (7 bases). Between the trimmed V and J ends, which lost 6 bases and 8 bases, there was a span of 20 bases. The CDR3 runs 15 residues. Germline V CDR1 and CDR2: LNHNV, YYDKDF (reference sequence). As DNA, the CDR3 is TGTGCCACCAGAGATCAGGGGGGTTATAAAGACATTCAGTACTTC. Translated: CATRDQGGYKDIQYF.

The chain is built from TRBV29-1 and TRBJ2-3; tentatively, D is TRBD1 (6 bases). The CDR3 has 14 residues. The germline V and J ends were trimmed by 6 bases and 3 bases, with 16 bases remaining between them. From germline, CDR1 is SQVTM and CDR2 ANQGSEA. CDR3 loop: CSVGTISKTDTQYF. CDR3 DNA sequence: TGCAGCGTCGGGACAATCTCCAAAACAGATACGCAGTATTTT.

This clonotype has more than one count but fewer than ten. J is TRBJ1-2 and V is TRBV3-1; the D gene is possibly TRBD1 (6 bases). The V gene lost 4 bases and the J gene lost 1 base, with 13 bases spanning the gap. The CDR3 is made up of 15 amino acids. CDR1 and CDR2 (germline): LGHDT, YNNKEL (reference sequence). Here the CDR3 reads CASSRQDSLNYGYTF. The CDR3 coding sequence is TGTGCCAGCAGCCGTCAGGACAGCCTTAACTATGGCTACACCTTC.

The chain combines TRBV29-1 with TRBJ1-3; TRBD1 aligns across 10 bases. The CDR3 length is 13 residues. V was clipped by 5 bases and J by 6 bases; unmatched bases: 4. Germline V gene lookup returns CDR1 SQVTM and CDR2 ANQGSEA. Here the CDR3 DNA reads TGCAGCGTTAACGGGACAGGGGAAAACACCATATATTTT. Protein: CSVNGTGENTIYF.

The chain uses TRBV4-3 and TRBJ2-1, with 9 nucleotides matching TRBD2. The germline gives CDR1 LGHNA, CDR2 YSLEER. The CDR3 covers 15 residues. V shed 0 bases and J 8 bases; nucleotides not matched to a gene: 5. The CDR3 nucleotides are TGCGCCAGCAGCCAAGACCGCGTAGCGGGGGATGAGCAGTTCTTC. As protein: CASSQDRVAGDEQFF.

Only a few counts were recorded for this clonotype. The chain links TRBV11-2 to TRBJ2-1; 7 bases are shared with TRBD2. In germline, CDR1 is SGHAT, CDR2 FQNNGV. The V and J ends lost 3 bases and 10 bases, in that order; junction bases with no gene match: 6. The CDR3 runs to 13 residues. The CDR3 region is CASSFSTSWEQFF. The CDR3 DNA is TGTGCCAGCAGCTTCTCGACTAGCTGGGAGCAGTTCTTC.

The V call is TRBV11-1, the J call TRBJ2-5; D is perhaps TRBD1 or TRBD2 (5 bases each). The J call may be wrong; the DNA end is better matched by TRBJ2-1. The CDR3 runs to 13 residues. The germline CDR1 and CDR2 sequences are SGHAT and FQDESV (reference sequence). The CDR3 nucleotides are TGTGCCAGCAGCTACCGAGGGGCGGGTGAGCAGTTCTTC. Translating gives CASSYRGAGEQFF.

The chain carries TRBV5-1 and TRBJ2-1; D tentatively reads TRBD1 or TRBD2 (6 bases each). Germline V lookup: CDR1 SGHRS, CDR2 YFSETQ. This CDR3 is built from 15 residues. The V gene lost 4 bases and the J gene lost 3 bases, with 14 bases spanning the gap. In DNA, the CDR3 is TGCGCCAGCAGCCCGGGGGCCGTCGACTACAATGAGCAGTTCTTC. This gives the protein CASSPGAVDYNEQFF.

V gene TRBV7-9 combines with J gene TRBJ1-1; unclear D gene. The CDR3 has 14 residues. Trimming cost V 5 bases and J 5 bases, with 15 bases left between them. The germline V gene encodes CDR1 SEHNR and CDR2 FQNEAQ (reference sequence). The CDR3: CASSHRYGITEAFF. The CDR3 DNA sequence: TGTGCCAGCAGCCACCGATATGGGATTACTGAAGCTTTCTTT.

The chain combines TRBV13 with TRBJ2-7, with D unresolved. The CDR3 covers 14 residues. The germline V gene has CDR1 PRHDT and CDR2 FYEKMQ (reference sequence). Trimming removed 5 bases from V and 10 bases from J, with 21 bases in between. The CDR3 here is CASSSPESLFEQYF. CDR3 bases: TGTGCCAGCAGCAGCCCGGAGTCCCTCTTTGAACAGTACTTC.

This clonotype was observed a handful of times. The rearrangement links TRBV19 to TRBJ2-2; possibly TRBD2 for D (7 bases). Between the trimmed V and J ends, which lost 5 bases and 0 bases, there was a span of 13 bases. The CDR3 has 16 amino acids. Looked up from germline, CDR1 is LNHDA and CDR2 is SQIVND (reference sequence). CDR3 protein: CASSPRGLANTGELFF. The CDR3 DNA is TGTGCCAGTAGTCCGCGGGGGCTAGCGAACACCGGGGAGCTGTTTTTT.

This clonotype was seen a handful of times. The chain employs TRBV12-3 or TRBV12-4 and TRBJ1-1, with TRBD1 as a possible D gene (5 bases). With 2 bases removed from V and 4 bases from J, the gap between germline ends came to 11 bases. The CDR3 sequence is 14 residues long. CDR3 in DNA: TGTGCCAGCAGTTTAATAGCGGGGCGCACTGAAGCTTTCTTT. Translation gives CASSLIAGRTEAFF.

The chain has TRBV6-6 and TRBJ2-1; D might be TRBD2 (6 bases). This CDR3 has 16 residues. Trimming pared 5 bases from V and 3 bases from J, leaving 17 bases between. Germline loops: CDR1 MNHNY, CDR2 SVGAGI (reference sequence). Here the CDR3 DNA reads TGTGCCAGCAGTCCAGGGATAGCGGAAGTCTACAATGAGCAGTTCTTC. It is translated as CASSPGIAEVYNEQFF.

This chain joins TRBV4-1 and TRBJ1-4; no definite D call. Germline CDR1 and CDR2: MGHRA and YSYEKL. The CDR3 length is 17 residues. V was pared by 4 bases and J by 0 bases, with 15 bases between. In nucleotides, the CDR3 is TGCGCCAGCAGCCTCCAGCGGGTGGCTGCAACTAATGAAAAACTGTTTTTT. Translating gives CASSLQRVAATNEKLFF.

The gene calls are TRBV6-5 and TRBJ2-5; no clear D gene. The end of the DNA is better explained by TRBJ2-1, so the J call may be wrong. The germline CDR1 and CDR2 sequences are MNHEY and SVGAGI. The CDR3 consists of 13 residues. CDR3 sequence (DNA): TGTGCCAGCAGAGAGATAGGGCACAATGAGCAGTTCTTC. It specifies CASREIGHNEQFF.

V gene TRBV20-1 combines with J gene TRBJ2-3, with D possibly TRBD1 on 6 matching bases. The length of the CDR3 is 15 residues. Germline V CDR1 and CDR2: DFQATT, SNEGSKA (reference sequence). Trimming shortened V by 0 bases and J by 5 bases, and 15 bases separated the two germline ends. CDR3 nucleotide sequence: TGCAGTGCTAGAGACCTCAGGGGCGGCGGAGATACGCAGTATTTT. It encodes CSARDLRGGGDTQYF.

This clonotype was counted a few times. This chain links TRBV28 with TRBJ2-2, with TRBD2 matching 12 bases. Germline trimming cut 2 bases from V and 5 bases from J; bases unmatched to any gene: 3. The CDR3 contains 16 residues. CDR1 and CDR2 from the germline V gene are MDHEN and SYDVKM. The CDR3 loop is CASSLPLAGGTGELFF. The CDR3 DNA follows: TGTGCCAGCAGTTTACCACTAGCGGGAGGAACCGGGGAGCTGTTTTTT.

Regarding this clonotype: Just one base apart from a much larger clone, this may be a read error. This sequence joins TRBV4-1 and TRBJ1-2; D is undetermined. The CDR3 loop spans 16 amino acids. The ends were cut back, 1 base at V and 8 bases at J, with 20 bases in the middle. In germline, CDR1 is MGHRA, CDR2 YSYEKL. The CDR3 DNA reads TGCGCCAGCAGCCAAGGGATAGAGGTTGGAATATGGGGCTACACCTTC. As protein: CASSQGIEVGIWGYTF.

The chain carries TRBV29-1 and TRBJ1-1; TRBD1 aligns across 7 bases. The CDR3 totals 14 residues. Germline-derived CDR1 and CDR2 are SQVTM and ANQGSEA. Trimming removed 0 bases from V and 7 bases from J; junction bases left unmatched: 8. Here the CDR3 reads CSVEDRQGRFEAFF. The CDR3 nucleotides are TGCAGCGTTGAAGATCGACAGGGAAGGTTTGAAGCTTTCTTT.

This clonotype showed up many times. This chain links TRBV20-1 with TRBJ2-7; D may correspond to TRBD1 or TRBD2 (5 bases each). The CDR3 is made up of 14 amino acids. The V gene's germline CDR1 is DFQATT and CDR2 SNEGSKA (reference sequence). Trimming left V 3 bases short and J 0 bases short, with 12 bases between. CDR3 nucleotide sequence: TGCAGTGCTAGGGGGACGGACAACTCCTACGAGCAGTACTTC. It is translated as CSARGTDNSYEQYF.